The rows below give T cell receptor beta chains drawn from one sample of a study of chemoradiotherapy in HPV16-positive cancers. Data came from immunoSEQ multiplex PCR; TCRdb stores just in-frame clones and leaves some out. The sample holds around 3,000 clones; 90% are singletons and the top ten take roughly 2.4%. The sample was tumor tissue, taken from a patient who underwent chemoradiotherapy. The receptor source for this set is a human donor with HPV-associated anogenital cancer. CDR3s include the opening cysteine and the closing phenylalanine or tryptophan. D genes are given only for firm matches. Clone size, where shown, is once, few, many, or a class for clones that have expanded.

cdr3_aa: CASRRDPGDSYGYTF; cdr3_nt: TGTGCCAGCAGACGAGATCCTGGAGATAGCTATGGCTACACCTTC; d_call: .; v_call: TRBV6-5; j_call: TRBJ1-2; clone_size: .
cdr3_aa: CASSIREGEQYF; cdr3_nt: TGTGCCAGTAGTATCAGGGAAGGGGAGCAGTACTTC; d_call: .; v_call: TRBV19; j_call: TRBJ2-7; clone_size: few
cdr3_aa: CASSLSGTVNTEAFF; cdr3_nt: TGTGCCAGCAGCCTCAGCGGGACAGTGAACACTGAAGCTTTCTTT; d_call: TRBD1; v_call: TRBV6-5; j_call: TRBJ1-1; clone_size: .
cdr3_aa: CASSPAANTEAFF; cdr3_nt: TGTGCCAGCTCACCGGCAGCGAACACTGAAGCTTTCTTT; d_call: .; v_call: TRBV18; j_call: TRBJ1-1; clone_size: .
cdr3_aa: CASSQEVPGTGTDTQYF; cdr3_nt: TGTGCCAGCAGCCAAGAGGTTCCGGGGACAGGGACAGATACGCAGTATTTT; d_call: TRBD1; v_call: TRBV4-2; j_call: TRBJ2-3; clone_size: .
cdr3_aa: CASSAGQGGSPLHF; cdr3_nt: TGCGCCAGCAGTGCGGGACAGGGAGGTTCACCCCTCCACTTT; d_call: TRBD1; v_call: TRBV10-1; j_call: TRBJ1-6; clone_size: few
cdr3_aa: CASSEDGRALPKNIQYF; cdr3_nt: TGTGCCAGCAGTGAAGATGGCCGCGCACTCCCAAAAAACATTCAGTACTTC; d_call: .; v_call: TRBV6-1; j_call: TRBJ2-4; clone_size: few
cdr3_aa: CASSPQAGVEQFF; cdr3_nt: TGTGCCAGCAGCCCCCAGGCAGGGGTTGAGCAGTTCTTC; d_call: .; v_call: TRBV6-5; j_call: TRBJ2-1; clone_size: .
cdr3_aa: CASSENRRLGTQYF; cdr3_nt: TGCGCCAGCAGTGAAAACCGCCGTCTTGGGACCCAGTACTTC; d_call: .; v_call: TRBV10-1; j_call: TRBJ2-5; clone_size: .
cdr3_aa: CASSRGQGKGEQYF; cdr3_nt: TGTGCCAGCTCCCGCGGACAGGGGAAAGGTGAGCAGTACTTC; d_call: TRBD1; v_call: TRBV18; j_call: TRBJ2-7; clone_size: few
cdr3_aa: CASSLGLPPPDEQFF; cdr3_nt: TGTGCCAGCAGCTTAGGACTCCCGCCACCCGATGAGCAGTTCTTC; d_call: .; v_call: TRBV7-9; j_call: TRBJ2-1; clone_size: .
cdr3_aa: CASSPDWGETQYF; cdr3_nt: TGTGCCAGCAGCCCTGACTGGGGAGAGACCCAGTACTTC; d_call: .; v_call: TRBV7-7; j_call: TRBJ2-5; clone_size: .
cdr3_aa: CAWRTSGHTGELFF; cdr3_nt: TGTGCCTGGAGAACAAGCGGACACACCGGGGAGCTGTTTTTT; d_call: .; v_call: TRBV30; j_call: TRBJ2-2; clone_size: .
cdr3_aa: CASSQDGGRGTQYF; cdr3_nt: TGCGCCAGCAGCCAAGATGGGGGGCGAGGTACGCAGTATTTT; d_call: .; v_call: TRBV4-1; j_call: TRBJ2-3; clone_size: .
cdr3_aa: CASSPEHGHRSNTIYF; cdr3_nt: TGTGCCAGCAGCCCCGAACACGGACACCGGAGCAACACCATATATTTT; d_call: .; v_call: TRBV27; j_call: TRBJ1-3; clone_size: .
cdr3_aa: CASSPPVGEMRAFF; cdr3_nt: TGTGCCAGCAGTCCCCCGGTAGGGGAAATGCGCGCTTTCTTT; d_call: .; v_call: TRBV28; j_call: TRBJ1-1; clone_size: .
cdr3_aa: CASSLGRNYGYTF; cdr3_nt: TGCGCCAGCAGCTTGGGGCGCAACTATGGCTACACCTTC; d_call: .; v_call: TRBV5-1; j_call: TRBJ1-2; clone_size: .
cdr3_aa: CAWSVRGTGRFSGANVLTF; cdr3_nt: TGTGCCTGGAGTGTTCGAGGGACAGGAAGATTCTCTGGGGCCAACGTCCTGACTTTC; d_call: TRBD1; v_call: TRBV30; j_call: TRBJ2-6; clone_size: few
cdr3_aa: CASSRDRAQETQYF; cdr3_nt: TGTGCCAGCTCACGGGACAGGGCCCAAGAGACCCAGTACTTC; d_call: TRBD1; v_call: TRBV18; j_call: TRBJ2-5; clone_size: .
cdr3_aa: CASSLVGDRGSPLHF; cdr3_nt: TGTGCCAGCAGTTTGGTCGGGGACAGGGGTTCACCCCTCCACTTT; d_call: TRBD1; v_call: TRBV27; j_call: TRBJ1-6; clone_size: .
cdr3_aa: CASRRGTDSPLHF; cdr3_nt: TGTGCCAGCAGGAGGGGCACCGATTCACCCCTCCACTTT; d_call: .; v_call: TRBV25-1; j_call: TRBJ1-6; clone_size: .
cdr3_aa: CSVDDRIRTLRHYGYTF; cdr3_nt: TGCAGCGTCGACGACAGGATTCGGACCCTTAGACACTATGGCTACACCTTC; d_call: .; v_call: TRBV29-1; j_call: TRBJ1-2; clone_size: .
cdr3_aa: CASSEQGAGNTIYF; cdr3_nt: TGTGCCAGCAGCGAGCAGGGGGCGGGAAACACCATATATTTT; d_call: TRBD1; v_call: TRBV9; j_call: TRBJ1-3; clone_size: .
cdr3_aa: CASSQMTDRPRGDNEQFF; cdr3_nt: TGTGCCAGCAGCCAAATGACAGATCGCCCGCGGGGAGACAATGAGCAGTTCTTC; d_call: .; v_call: TRBV14; j_call: TRBJ2-1; clone_size: .
cdr3_aa: CASRKQGSGELFF; cdr3_nt: TGCGCCAGCAGAAAACAGGGTTCCGGGGAGCTGTTTTTT; d_call: .; v_call: TRBV5-1; j_call: TRBJ2-2; clone_size: .
cdr3_aa: CASSSPSMADTQYF; cdr3_nt: TGTGCCAGCAGCTCCCCTAGCATGGCAGATACGCAGTATTTT; d_call: .; v_call: TRBV11-2; j_call: TRBJ2-3; clone_size: .
cdr3_aa: CASSPGLAETYEQYF; cdr3_nt: TGTGCCAGCTCACCGGGACTAGCGGAGACCTACGAGCAGTACTTC; d_call: TRBD2; v_call: TRBV18; j_call: TRBJ2-7; clone_size: .
cdr3_aa: CAWSVPVRSEQYF; cdr3_nt: TGTGCCTGGAGTGTACCGGTGCGGAGCGAGCAGTACTTC; d_call: .; v_call: TRBV30; j_call: TRBJ2-7; clone_size: few
cdr3_aa: CASSLTGGAGATNEKLFF; cdr3_nt: TGCGCCAGCAGCCTAACAGGGGGCGCGGGGGCAACTAATGAAAAACTGTTTTTT; d_call: TRBD1; v_call: TRBV4-3; j_call: TRBJ1-4; clone_size: .
cdr3_aa: CASETGYYGYTF; cdr3_nt: TGTGCCAGTGAGACAGGGTACTATGGCTACACCTTC; d_call: TRBD1; v_call: TRBV6-6; j_call: TRBJ1-2; clone_size: .
cdr3_aa: CASSPPGQSNSPLHF; cdr3_nt: TGTGCCAGCAGCCCGCCGGGACAGTCTAATTCACCCCTCCACTTT; d_call: TRBD1; v_call: TRBV7-9; j_call: TRBJ1-6; clone_size: .
cdr3_aa: CASSLAIAGDTDTQYF; cdr3_nt: TGTGCCAGCAGCTTAGCGATAGCGGGGGACACAGATACGCAGTATTTT; d_call: TRBD2; v_call: TRBV7-9; j_call: TRBJ2-3; clone_size: .
cdr3_aa: CASSGGGTEAFF; cdr3_nt: TGTGCCAGCAGTGGAGGTGGCACTGAAGCTTTCTTT; d_call: .; v_call: TRBV6-1; j_call: TRBJ1-1; clone_size: .